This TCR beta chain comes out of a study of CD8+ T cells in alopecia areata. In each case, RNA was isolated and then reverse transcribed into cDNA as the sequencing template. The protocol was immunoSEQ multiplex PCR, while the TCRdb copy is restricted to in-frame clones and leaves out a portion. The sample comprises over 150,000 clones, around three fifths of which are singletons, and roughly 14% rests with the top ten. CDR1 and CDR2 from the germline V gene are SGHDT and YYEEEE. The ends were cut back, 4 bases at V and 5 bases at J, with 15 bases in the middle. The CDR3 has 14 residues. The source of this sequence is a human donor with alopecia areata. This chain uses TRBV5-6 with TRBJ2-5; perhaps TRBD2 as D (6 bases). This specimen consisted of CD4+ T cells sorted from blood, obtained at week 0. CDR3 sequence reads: CASSRSPGEETQYF. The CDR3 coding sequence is TGTGCCAGCAGCCGCTCCCCGGGGGAGGAGACCCAGTACTTC. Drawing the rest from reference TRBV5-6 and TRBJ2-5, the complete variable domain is DAGVTQSPTHLIKTRGQQVTLRCSPKSGHDTVSWYQQALGQGPQFIFQYYEEEERQRGNFPDRFSGHQFPNYSSELNVNALLLGDSALYLCASSRSPGEETQYFGPGTRLLVL.